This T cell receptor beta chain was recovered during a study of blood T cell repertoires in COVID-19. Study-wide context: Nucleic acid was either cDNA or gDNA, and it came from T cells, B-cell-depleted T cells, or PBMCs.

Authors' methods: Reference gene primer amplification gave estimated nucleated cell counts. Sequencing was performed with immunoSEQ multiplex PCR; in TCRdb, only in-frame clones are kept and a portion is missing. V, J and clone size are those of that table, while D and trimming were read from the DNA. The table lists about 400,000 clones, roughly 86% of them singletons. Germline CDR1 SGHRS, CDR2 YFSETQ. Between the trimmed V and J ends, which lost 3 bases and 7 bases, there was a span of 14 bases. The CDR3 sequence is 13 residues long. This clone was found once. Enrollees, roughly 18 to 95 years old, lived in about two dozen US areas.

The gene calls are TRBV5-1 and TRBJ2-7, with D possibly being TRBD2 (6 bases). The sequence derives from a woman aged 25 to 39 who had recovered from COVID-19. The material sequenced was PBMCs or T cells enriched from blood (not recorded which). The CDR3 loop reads CASSYDPAGEQYF. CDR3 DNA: TGCGCCAGCAGCTACGACCCGGCGGGGGAGCAGTACTTC.